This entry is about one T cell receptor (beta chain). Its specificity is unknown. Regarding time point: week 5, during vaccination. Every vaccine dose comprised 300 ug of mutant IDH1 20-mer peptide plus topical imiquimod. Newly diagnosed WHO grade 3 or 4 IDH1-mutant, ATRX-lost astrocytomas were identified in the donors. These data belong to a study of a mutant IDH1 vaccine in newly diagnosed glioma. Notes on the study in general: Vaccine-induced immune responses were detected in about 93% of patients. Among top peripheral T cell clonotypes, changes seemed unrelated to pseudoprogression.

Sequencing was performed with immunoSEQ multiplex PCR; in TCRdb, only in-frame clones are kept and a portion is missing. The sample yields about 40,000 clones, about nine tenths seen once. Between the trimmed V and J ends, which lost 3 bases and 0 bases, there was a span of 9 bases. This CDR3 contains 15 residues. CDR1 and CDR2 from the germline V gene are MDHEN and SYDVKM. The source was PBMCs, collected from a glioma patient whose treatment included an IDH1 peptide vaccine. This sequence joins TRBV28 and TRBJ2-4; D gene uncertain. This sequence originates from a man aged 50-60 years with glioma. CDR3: CASSLTGLAKNIQYF. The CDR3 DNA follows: TGTGCCAGCAGTTTGACTGGGCTAGCCAAAAACATTCAGTACTTC. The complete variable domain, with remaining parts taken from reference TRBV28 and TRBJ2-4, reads DVKVTQSSRYLVKRTGEKVFLECVQDMDHENMFWYRQDPGLGLRLIYFSYDVKMKEKGDIPEGYSVSREKKERFSLILESASTNQTSMYLCASSLTGLAKNIQYFGAGTRLSVL.